Described below is a single T cell receptor beta chain sequence and its context. Which antigen it targets is not known. It has no much larger one-base neighbor in the sample; base qualities were not kept. The sample comes from a study of blood T cell repertoires in COVID-19 (dated by TCRdb to between 2020 and 2021). Concerning the study at large: Samples from collaborators originated in the United States, Italy and Spain and spanned both the acute and convalescent phases of COVID-19. The material from the prospective study consisted of cDNA or gDNA derived from T cells, B-cell-depleted T cells, or PBMCs. Deeply sampled blood TCRbeta repertoires from subjects exposed to, actively infected with, or recovered from COVID-19 were included in the dataset. The repertoires were released in a freely available public database meant as a resource for research on the immune response to SARS-CoV-2. Samples came from the ongoing ImmuneRACE study (first 160 participants) plus 1,254 subjects from 6 global collaborators. Sample metadata almost always included a de-identified subject ID, COVID-19 status, age in years and sex. Where HLA class I and class II types were available, the types were taken from metadata supplied by the sample provider, not from assay-based typing. Summary of the overall study and its limitations: The amount of clinical and demographic metadata varied by source and participant and was provided uncurated.

The immunoSEQ Assay, a bias-controlled multiplex PCR, was used to amplify TCRbeta CDR3 regions from genomic DNA. As for the authors' bioinformatics: Within the assay, amplification of reference gene primers was used to estimate how many nucleated cells each sample contained. To quantify the absolute abundance of each unique TCRbeta CDR3 rearrangement, sequence reads were collapsed and filtered. For each sample, productive Simpson clonality was calculated as the square root of Simpson's diversity index over productive rearrangements. TCRdb obtained this table from immuneACCESS and retained in-frame rearrangements with V and J assigned. These tables miss some clones; where compared with another copy, unresolved V genes account for less than half of the shortfall, and the remainder is unexplained. V, J and clone size were drawn from that table, and D and trimming were deduced from the DNA. Recorded for this sample are more than 90,000 clones; approximately 81% of them occurred a single time. Together, the top ten hold roughly 4% of the sample.

Whole blood was collected in K2EDTA tubes by collaborating institutions according to the institutions' own protocols. For TCRbeta analysis, collaborators shipped samples in one of three forms: frozen whole blood, isolated PBMCs, or DNA extracted from either of those sample types. The sample was peripheral blood. This receptor was obtained from a man in his fifties or sixties with acute or convalescent COVID-19.

The DNA sequence is as follows: TGTGCCAGCAGTTACCACCTGGACTTAGATTCACCCCTCCACTTT. It translates as CASSYHLDLDSPLHF. Here the chain combines TRBV6-5 and TRBJ1-6; too little of a D gene remains to name it. Trimming costs V 2 bases and J 8 bases, and their ends lie 13 bases apart. The germline V gene encodes CDR1 MNHEY and CDR2 SVGAGI. Including the terminal cysteine and phenylalanine, the CDR3 comprises 15 residues. Kept here is only the CDR3 DNA, which spans 45 bases and is read in frame from base 1.